Listed below are T cell receptor beta chains from one sample, sequenced in a study of blood T cells in healthy people across ages. Each CDR3 protein is one row after TCRdb ran MiXCR on the 5' RACE reads. The table has fewer than 900,000 distinct CDR3 sequences, approximately 43% seen once. The sample taken for sequencing was blood. All receptors come from a woman in her sixties or seventies in good health. The CDR3 runs from the conserved cysteine through the conserved F or W. A D gene is named only where the DNA matches it firmly. Clone size is stated in some rows and not others, as once, few, many or a class when expanded.

cdr3_length: 16
v_call: TRBV2
j_call: TRBJ2-5
d_call: TRBD1
clone_size: .
cdr3_aa: CASSAGTGGLRETQYF
cdr3_nt: TGTGCCAGCAGTGCGGGGACAGGGGGCCTTCGTGAGACCCAGTACTTC

cdr3_length: 16
v_call: TRBV12-3/TRBV12-4
j_call: TRBJ2-1
d_call: TRBD2
clone_size: .
cdr3_aa: CASSPSKRGGYNEQFF
cdr3_nt: TGTGCCAGCAGTCCCTCCAAGCGGGGGGGCTACAATGAGCAGTTCTTC

cdr3_length: 15
v_call: TRBV7-8
j_call: TRBJ2-1
d_call: TRBD1
clone_size: .
cdr3_aa: CASSPGTGPYNEQFF
cdr3_nt: TGTGCCAGCAGCCCCGGGACAGGGCCCTACAATGAGCAGTTCTTC

cdr3_length: 15
v_call: TRBV6-5
j_call: TRBJ2-3
d_call: .
clone_size: .
cdr3_aa: CASSYLTGGQDTQYF
cdr3_nt: TGTGCCAGCAGTTACCTTACGGGGGGCCAAGATACGCAGTATTTT

cdr3_length: 14
v_call: TRBV12-3/TRBV12-4
j_call: TRBJ2-1
d_call: TRBD2
clone_size: .
cdr3_aa: CASRPSGGHNEQFF
cdr3_nt: TGTGCCAGCAGACCTAGCGGGGGGCACAATGAGCAGTTCTTC

cdr3_length: 17
v_call: TRBV12-3/TRBV12-4
j_call: TRBJ2-5
d_call: TRBD2
clone_size: .
cdr3_aa: CASSFGGLAGTQETQYF
cdr3_nt: TGTGCCAGCAGTTTCGGTGGTCTAGCGGGAACTCAAGAGACCCAGTACTTC

cdr3_length: 17
v_call: TRBV7-2
j_call: TRBJ2-3
d_call: .
clone_size: many
cdr3_aa: CASSFKGGDTSTDTQYF
cdr3_nt: TGTGCCAGCAGCTTTAAGGGAGGCGACACTAGCACAGATACGCAGTATTTT

cdr3_length: 12
v_call: TRBV12-3/TRBV12-4
j_call: TRBJ2-7
d_call: .
clone_size: few
cdr3_aa: CASSSGGDEQYF
cdr3_nt: TGTGCCAGCAGTTCAGGGGGGGATGAGCAGTACTTC

cdr3_length: 16
v_call: TRBV20-1
j_call: TRBJ2-7
d_call: TRBD2
clone_size: .
cdr3_aa: CSASPTSGIFSYEQYF
cdr3_nt: TGCAGTGCTAGTCCGACTAGCGGGATCTTTTCCTACGAGCAGTACTTC

cdr3_length: 12
v_call: TRBV28
j_call: TRBJ1-2
d_call: .
clone_size: .
cdr3_aa: CASTVPYYGYTF
cdr3_nt: TGTGCCAGTACAGTACCCTACTATGGCTACACCTTC

cdr3_length: 14
v_call: TRBV6-5
j_call: TRBJ1-2
d_call: .
clone_size: .
cdr3_aa: CASRVSTVRNGYTF
cdr3_nt: TGTGCCAGCAGAGTCTCGACAGTTCGAAATGGCTACACCTTC

cdr3_length: 12
v_call: TRBV20-1
j_call: TRBJ2-5
d_call: .
clone_size: many
cdr3_aa: CSALAGQGTQYF
cdr3_nt: TGCAGTGCCCTAGCGGGACAGGGGACCCAGTACTTC

cdr3_length: 13
v_call: TRBV20-1
j_call: TRBJ2-1
d_call: .
clone_size: .
cdr3_aa: CSATGSRDNEQFF
cdr3_nt: TGCAGTGCGACCGGGTCTAGAGACAATGAGCAGTTCTTC

cdr3_length: 16
v_call: TRBV7-2
j_call: TRBJ2-3
d_call: TRBD2
clone_size: .
cdr3_aa: CASSLFASGGPDTQYF
cdr3_nt: TGTGCCAGCAGCTTATTTGCTAGCGGGGGACCAGATACGCAGTATTTT

cdr3_length: 15
v_call: TRBV12-3/TRBV12-4
j_call: TRBJ2-1
d_call: TRBD2
clone_size: many
cdr3_aa: CASSWSSGGYNEQFF
cdr3_nt: TGTGCCAGCAGTTGGTCCAGCGGGGGTTACAATGAGCAGTTCTTC

cdr3_length: 16
v_call: TRBV19
j_call: TRBJ1-4
d_call: .
clone_size: .
cdr3_aa: CASSYRIAGTNEKLFF
cdr3_nt: TGTGCCAGTAGCTATCGGATTGCGGGAACTAATGAAAAACTGTTTTTT

cdr3_length: 13
v_call: TRBV7-2
j_call: TRBJ2-1
d_call: .
clone_size: few
cdr3_aa: CASSLLAANEQFF
cdr3_nt: TGTGCCAGCAGCTTATTGGCGGCCAATGAGCAGTTCTTC

cdr3_length: 16
v_call: TRBV6-2/TRBV6-3
j_call: TRBJ2-3
d_call: TRBD2
clone_size: .
cdr3_aa: CASSHQREKGTDTQYF
cdr3_nt: TGTGCCAGCAGTCATCAGCGGGAGAAGGGCACAGATACGCAGTATTTT

cdr3_length: 15
v_call: TRBV2
j_call: TRBJ2-3
d_call: TRBD2
clone_size: .
cdr3_aa: CASSESGGNTDTQYF
cdr3_nt: TGTGCCAGCAGTGAGAGCGGGGGGAACACAGATACGCAGTATTTT

cdr3_length: 13
v_call: TRBV29-1
j_call: TRBJ2-4
d_call: .
clone_size: once
cdr3_aa: CSVEPGVGDIQYF
cdr3_nt: TGCAGCGTTGAACCAGGGGTCGGGGACATTCAGTACTTC

cdr3_length: 15
v_call: TRBV6-2/TRBV6-3
j_call: TRBJ2-1
d_call: TRBD2
clone_size: .
cdr3_aa: CASSPGLAGAGEQFF
cdr3_nt: TGTGCCAGCAGTCCGGGACTAGCGGGAGCTGGTGAGCAGTTCTTC

cdr3_length: 12
v_call: TRBV20-1
j_call: TRBJ1-2
d_call: .
clone_size: .
cdr3_aa: CSALRVVNGYTF
cdr3_nt: TGCAGTGCGCTGAGGGTGGTTAATGGCTACACCTTC

cdr3_length: 14
v_call: TRBV3-1
j_call: TRBJ2-1
d_call: TRBD2
clone_size: once
cdr3_aa: CASTLAEGKNEQFF
cdr3_nt: TGTGCCAGCACCCTAGCGGAAGGGAAGAATGAGCAGTTCTTC

cdr3_length: 14
v_call: TRBV12-3/TRBV12-4
j_call: TRBJ2-5
d_call: TRBD1
clone_size: many
cdr3_aa: CASSNPGGEETQYF
cdr3_nt: TGTGCCAGCAGCAACCCAGGGGGCGAAGAGACCCAGTACTTC

cdr3_length: 18
v_call: TRBV15
j_call: TRBJ1-1
d_call: .
clone_size: .
cdr3_aa: CATSRVPGGNKIPPEAFF
cdr3_nt: TGTGCCACCAGCAGAGTTCCCGGGGGCAACAAGATCCCCCCTGAAGCTTTCTTT

cdr3_length: 14
v_call: TRBV7-9
j_call: TRBJ1-4
d_call: .
clone_size: .
cdr3_aa: CASMRGDSNEKLFF
cdr3_nt: TGTGCCAGCATGAGGGGAGATTCTAATGAAAAACTGTTTTTT

cdr3_length: 13
v_call: TRBV20-1
j_call: TRBJ2-4
d_call: .
clone_size: .
cdr3_aa: CSARDSLGREQYF
cdr3_nt: TGCAGTGCTAGAGATAGTCTGGGGAGAGAGCAGTACTTC

cdr3_length: 15
v_call: TRBV29-1
j_call: TRBJ2-2
d_call: TRBD1
clone_size: .
cdr3_aa: CSASPGQGHTGELFF
cdr3_nt: TGCAGCGCTAGCCCGGGACAGGGACACACCGGGGAGCTGTTTTTT

cdr3_length: 14
v_call: TRBV5-6
j_call: TRBJ1-2
d_call: TRBD1
clone_size: .
cdr3_aa: CASSWDRGQAGYTF
cdr3_nt: TGTGCCAGCAGCTGGGACAGGGGGCAGGCTGGCTACACCTTC

cdr3_length: 12
v_call: TRBV10-3
j_call: TRBJ2-2
d_call: .
clone_size: many
cdr3_aa: CAIRGLKRELFF
cdr3_nt: TGTGCCATCAGAGGACTAAAGAGGGAGCTGTTTTTT